Included here is one T cell receptor beta chain sequence, with context. The source of the sample is a study of blood T cell repertoires in COVID-19. About the research overall: In each case, the material was cDNA or gDNA derived from T cells, B-cell-depleted T cells, or PBMCs.

Recruitment covered 20 to 25 US areas and drew participants whose ages spanned roughly 18 to 90 years. The study counted Cohort 3 donors as recovered given two negative PCRs, clearance, or symptom resolution. The data were produced by immunoSEQ multiplex PCR, yet TCRdb's version contains in-frame clones alone and is incomplete. The sample consists of more than 85,000 clones, just over 85% of them appearing once. Sequenced: PBMCs or T cells enriched from blood (not recorded which). The source of this sequence is a woman in her forties or fifties who had recovered from COVID-19.

CDR3 residues: CAWSDTGDQPQHF. Written as DNA, the CDR3 is TGTGCCTGGTCAGATACAGGGGATCAGCCCCAGCATTTT. This rearrangement joins TRBV30 to TRBJ1-5; 7 bases map to TRBD1. The CDR3 totals 13 residues. CDR1 GTSNPN and CDR2 SVGIG come from the germline V gene (reference sequence). Germline trimming cut 5 bases from V and 5 bases from J; bases unmatched to any gene: 6.